This T cell receptor (beta chain) emerged from a study of T-cell reconstitution after alpha-beta-depleted transplantation in children. Study-wide points: There were some patients whose high TCRbeta diversity at day 60 came from surviving recipient T cells and thymic progenitors. It was newly produced T cells that mostly accounted for T-cell counts and diversity one year after transplant. Alpha-beta T cells about two months after transplant reportedly derived from several hundred expanded graft clones.

The TCRbeta library was prepared with unique molecular identifiers. TCRdb re-called the PCR reads through MiXCR, storing one row per CDR3 protein. The table has 15,000 to 20,000 distinct CDR3 sequences, 9.5% to 15% seen once. As to this clonotype: Its specificity is unknown.

This specimen was PBMCs, mostly from graft donor cells, taken 180 days after TCRalphabeta/CD19-depleted stem cell transplant. The clonotype was recovered from a boy under three years old who had a stem cell transplant for Wiskott-Aldrich syndrome, so the T cells may come from the graft donor.

The DNA for the CDR3 is TGTGCCAGCAGCTCCTACTCTTTCACCGGGGAGCTGTTTTTT. It is translated as CASSSYSFTGELFF. The rearrangement links TRBV7-2 to TRBJ2-2; D gene uncertain. This CDR3 has 14 residues. V was trimmed by 4 bases and J by 4 bases, leaving 10 bases between them. Per the germline V gene, CDR1 is SGHTA and CDR2 is FQGNSA.